This is a list of T cell receptor beta chains from one sample in a study of human T cells and chemical hapten exposure. TCRdb ran MiXCR on the RACE reads and lists one entry per CDR3 protein. The table shows roughly 200,000 distinct CDR3 sequences, with 24% occurring only once. The sequenced sample was whole blood, obtained in connection with sensitization to the hapten diphenylcyclopropenone (DPC). The receptors were gathered from a woman between 35 and 50 years old with alopecia areata. Some clones in this sample may be carry-over from other donors' samples. Each CDR3 is given without its conserved first and last residue. D genes are given only for firm matches. Clone size is given for some rows only: seen once, a few or many times, or a class if the clone is expanded.

>TRBJ1-1|.|.|TRBV7-2
ASSLGPRGPEAF
>TRBJ2-7|.|.|TRBV9
ASSPGPEQY
>TRBJ1-2|.|TRBD1|TRBV6-2/TRBV6-3
ASRRTGGVESSYGYT
>TRBJ2-5|.|.|TRBV20-1
SALSSAQETQY
>TRBJ1-2|.|.|TRBV29-1
SDTGSGYGYT
>TRBJ2-2|.|.|TRBV3-1
ASSHTGELF
>TRBJ1-2|many|.|TRBV28
ASSLLQGRGYT
>TRBJ2-7|few|.|TRBV28
ASSLPGRRTYEQY
>TRBJ2-1|.|TRBD1|TRBV7-3
ASARDRDYNEQF
>TRBJ2-2|.|TRBD2|TRBV6-5
ASSQGLSGELF
>TRBJ2-2|few|TRBD1|TRBV12-3/TRBV12-4
ASSLFGTGLTGELF
>TRBJ2-1|few|TRBD2|TRBV18
ASSPPLTSGSNEQF
>TRBJ2-1|few|.|TRBV28
ASSLSVSEGEQF
>TRBJ1-5|.|TRBD1|TRBV24-1
ATSARPGQGAYGGNQPQH
>TRBJ1-1|.|.|TRBV29-1
SVYPGGTEAF
>TRBJ1-2|many|.|TRBV12-3/TRBV12-4
ASRSGQTYT
>TRBJ2-1|many|TRBD1|TRBV10-2
ASSPAEGGRGLNEQF
>TRBJ2-1|few|TRBD2|TRBV9
ASSVGWSASGRGSYNEQF
>TRBJ2-7|.|.|TRBV20-1
SATQGGTYEQY
>TRBJ2-7|.|.|TRBV5-6
ASSFPDSYEQY
>TRBJ2-1|few|TRBD1|TRBV11-1
ASSAYRGPSNEQF
>TRBJ2-1|few|.|TRBV7-9
ASSLFGGTYNEQF
>TRBJ2-7|few|TRBD2|TRBV28
ASSTTSGGDYEQY
>TRBJ2-3|few|TRBD1|TRBV20-1
SARASDRGRTDTQY
>TRBJ2-1|many|.|TRBV25-1
ASSDQTAGNEQF
>TRBJ1-2|.|.|TRBV7-2
ASSAPSRGDYGYT
>TRBJ1-1|many|.|TRBV29-1
SVGEASPHEAF
>TRBJ1-5|few|TRBD1|TRBV29-1
SVETGGAGQPQH
>TRBJ1-1|many|TRBD1|TRBV6-5
ASRGQGRGTEAF
>TRBJ1-2|.|.|TRBV7-9
ASSRTGLLGYT
>TRBJ2-7|.|TRBD2|TRBV6-6
ASRLQTGGSEN
>TRBJ2-2|.|.|TRBV6-5
ASSWGPAPTGELF
>TRBJ1-2|few|TRBD1|TRBV20-1
SAEGQGHGYT
>TRBJ1-1|few|TRBD1|TRBV20-1
SARDPQGADTEAF
>TRBJ2-1|.|.|TRBV7-2
ASSLVVDYNEQF
>TRBJ1-4|few|TRBD1|TRBV10-3
AISLGTGDEKLF
>TRBJ1-4|few|.|TRBV7-9
ASSTYRDGGEKLF
>TRBJ1-2|.|TRBD1|TRBV11-2
ASSAFPGQGTYGYT